The sequence of this T cell receptor beta chain was determined in a study of blood T cell repertoires in COVID-19. Study-wide context: The origin of the acute and convalescent COVID-19 samples was the United States, Italy and Spain. T cells, B-cell-depleted T cells, or PBMCs supplied cDNA or gDNA.

This CDR3 has 15 residues. Trimming shortened V by 4 bases and J by 4 bases, and 16 bases separated the two germline ends. Germline values: CDR1 MNHEY, CDR2 SVGAGI. Per the study methods: Reference gene primers were amplified, and this amplification served to estimate nucleated cell counts. TCRdb's table, derived via immunoSEQ multiplex PCR, lists solely in-frame clones and lacks some. D and trimming come from the DNA, and the V and J calls and clone size come from that table. The repertoire has more than 100,000 clones, approximately 86% of them found once; the top ten carry 3% to 3.5%. The source material was peripheral blood. This clonotype was obtained from a human donor in a cohort sampled during active COVID-19. V is TRBV6-5 and J is TRBJ1-1, with TRBD1 as a possible D gene (6 bases). Written as DNA, the CDR3 is TGTGCCAGCAGTTCTGACAGGCGTGTGACCACTGAAGCTTTCTTT. It codes for CASSSDRRVTTEAFF.